This record concerns one T cell receptor (beta chain) sequence. The sample belongs to a study of follicular helper T cells after annual influenza vaccination. Libraries were prepared by immunoSEQ multiplex PCR; TCRdb keeps only in-frame clonotypes and omits some of them. The data contain some 10,000 clones, about four fifths of them singletons. Germline CDR1 SGHRS, CDR2 YFSETQ. The CDR3 extends over 16 amino acids. Trimming stripped 0 bases from V and 2 bases from J, with 14 bases between. Stated time point: 2014-2015 season, 7 days after vaccination. Sequences were derived from CXCR5- memory CD4+ T cells sorted from blood, sampled 7 days after influenza vaccination. The TCR comes from an adult who received the influenza vaccine. This chain uses TRBV5-1 with TRBJ1-1; D remains unclear. The CDR3 loop is CASSLGVGQRNTEAFF. CDR3 nucleotides: TGCGCCAGCAGCTTGGGGGTTGGGCAGCGAAACACTGAAGCTTTCTTT.